One sample yielded the 15 T cell receptor beta chains listed below, sequenced in a study of T cells after yellow fever vaccination. MiXCR was run by TCRdb on the 5' RACE reads, yielding one entry per CDR3 protein. The sample shows a few hundred thousand distinct CDR3 sequences, around 4.1% of them seen only once. The sample in question was PBMCs, obtained 5 days after the yellow fever booster vaccination. These receptors came from a young man who received the YFV17D yellow fever vaccine.

This chain links TRBV5-1 with TRBJ2-3, with a possible D match to TRBD2 (6 bases). Trimming pared 5 bases from V and 5 bases from J, leaving 9 bases between. The CDR3 length is 12 residues. CDR1 is SGHRS, CDR2 YFSETQ, per germline. CDR3 residues: CASRSGLDTQYF. The CDR3 coding sequence is TGCGCCAGCAGATCGGGACTAGATACGCAGTATTTT.

This clonotype has a handful of counts. This sequence joins TRBV3-1 and TRBJ2-3; D remains unclear. Between the trimmed V and J ends, which lost 2 bases and 2 bases, there was a span of 8 bases. The germline V gene encodes CDR1 LGHDT and CDR2 YNNKEL (reference sequence). The CDR3 loop spans 14 amino acids. The CDR3 is CASSQPTSTDTQYF. CDR3 DNA sequence: TGTGCCAGCAGCCAACCGACATCCACAGATACGCAGTATTTT.

The V call is TRBV20-1, the J call TRBJ2-7; D tentatively fits TRBD1 or TRBD2 (6 bases each). V lost 2 bases and J 4 bases, leaving 15 bases between the germline ends. Germline V gene lookup returns CDR1 DFQATT and CDR2 SNEGSKA (reference sequence). The CDR3 contains 14 residues. This chain's CDR3 is CSARPWRGGYEQYF. CDR3 bases: TGCAGTGCTAGACCGTGGAGAGGGGGGTACGAGCAGTACTTC.

The J gene is TRBJ2-6, the V gene TRBV11-2, with 9 bases aligning to TRBD1. The junction had 16 bases not matched to a gene; V was cut back by 4 bases and J by 3 bases. CDR3 length: 20 residues. From germline, CDR1 is SGHAT and CDR2 FQNNGV. In DNA form, the CDR3 reads TGTGCCAGCAGCTCCATCCTCCGGGACAGGGCCTCTGGTGGGGCCAACGTCCTGACTTTC. It specifies CASSSILRDRASGGANVLTF.

This chain uses TRBV4-1 with TRBJ1-2, with TRBD1 matching 10 bases. The junction had 7 bases not matched to a gene; V was cut back by 5 bases and J by 7 bases. CDR3 length: 14 amino acids. Germline V gives CDR1 MGHRA, CDR2 YSYEKL. CDR3 nucleotides: TGCGCCAGCAGCAACGACAGGGGGCGGGCTGGCTACACCTTC. It specifies CASSNDRGRAGYTF.

This clonotype came up a few times. The rearrangement uses TRBV6-5 and TRBJ1-1; D uncertain. Trimming took 0 bases from V and 0 from J, leaving 8 bases between them. Germline lookup yields CDR1 MNHEY and CDR2 SVGAGI. This CDR3 has 15 residues. The CDR3 sequence: CASSYSTEMNTEAFF. The CDR3, as DNA: TGTGCCAGCAGTTACTCAACGGAAATGAACACTGAAGCTTTCTTT.

This clonotype was detected a few times. The chain employs TRBV18 and TRBJ1-4; possibly TRBD1 for D (5 bases). CDR3 length: 13 residues. V was shortened by 4 bases and J by 4 bases, with 7 bases between the two germline ends. CDR1 and CDR2 from the germline V gene are KGHSH and LQKENI. The CDR3 sequence is CASSRGVNEKLFF. As DNA, the CDR3 is TGTGCCAGCTCACGAGGGGTTAATGAAAAACTGTTTTTT.

This clonotype showed up many times. The chain uses TRBV6-2 or TRBV6-3 and TRBJ2-1; D call uncertain. V gave up 8 bases and J gave up 7 bases, with 9 bases separating them. CDR3 size: 11 residues. Germline V gene data show CDR1 as MNHEY and CDR2 as SVGEGT. The CDR3 protein is CASFPLNEQFF. CDR3 DNA: TGTGCCAGCTTCCCTCTAAATGAGCAGTTCTTC.

V gene TRBV29-1 combines with J gene TRBJ2-7; 9 positions agree with TRBD2. Judging by the DNA end, TRBJ2-1 fits better; the J call may be wrong. Germline V gene sequence: CDR1 SQVTM, CDR2 ANQGSEA. This CDR3 has 12 residues. The CDR3 region has the DNA TGCAGTGCTAGCGGGGTCTCCTACGTGCAGTTCTTC. This translates into CSASGVSYVQFF.

The V and J genes are TRBV28 and TRBJ1-5, with 9 positions matching TRBD1. After removal of 5 bases from V and 6 bases from J, the junction contained 14 bases not matched to a gene. There are 17 residues in the CDR3. Germline CDR1 is MDHEN and CDR2 is SYDVKM. CDR3 nucleotides: TGTGCCAGCAGTCTACCACAGGGGGCTGAGGACGGTCAGCCCCAGCATTTT. As protein: CASSLPQGAEDGQPQHF.

The chain carries TRBV29-1 and TRBJ1-2; unclear D gene. The germline V and J ends were trimmed by 5 bases and 3 bases, with 7 bases remaining between them. Germline CDR1 SQVTM, CDR2 ANQGSEA. CDR3 size: 11 residues. Written as DNA, the CDR3 is TGCAGCGTTAGACTGGACTATGGCTACACCTTC. Translated: CSVRLDYGYTF.

This clonotype came up many times. The chain has TRBV7-9 and TRBJ2-6; tentative D call: TRBD1 (5 bases). Trimming stripped 4 bases from V and 5 bases from J, with 18 bases between. The germline gives CDR1 SEHNR, CDR2 FQNEAQ (reference sequence). The CDR3 totals 17 residues. For the CDR3, the DNA is TGTGCCAGCAGCTCCTTGGATAGGCAGGGTAGGGCCAACGTCCTGACTTTC. This translates into CASSSLDRQGRANVLTF.

The chain carries TRBV30 and TRBJ2-7, with D perhaps TRBD1 (5 bases). This CDR3 is 14 amino acids long. Trimming removed 0 bases at V and 4 bases at J, with 13 bases between. Germline-derived CDR1 and CDR2 are GTSNPN and SVGIG (reference sequence). CDR3 nucleotides: TGTGCCTGGAGTGTAGGGGTCAGACCATACGAGCAGTACTTC. The encoded protein is CAWSVGVRPYEQYF.

This clonotype was recorded at least ten times. The chain couples TRBV5-1 to TRBJ1-1, with TRBD1 matching over 8 bases. The CDR3 totals 16 residues. The V and J ends lost 4 bases and 5 bases, in that order; junction bases with no gene match: 13. Looked up from germline, CDR1 is SGHRS and CDR2 is YFSETQ. The CDR3 nucleotides read TGCGCCAGCAGCGCGGTCCAGCTTTACAGGGGGACTGAAGCTTTCTTT. This translates into CASSAVQLYRGTEAFF.

This clonotype was picked up a small number of times. The gene calls are TRBV30 and TRBJ2-7; D is unclear. CDR1 GTSNPN and CDR2 SVGIG come from the germline V gene (reference sequence). The CDR3 has 13 amino acids. V was cut by 0 bases and J by 2 bases, with 8 bases left in between. CDR3 nucleotides: TGTGCCTGGAGTGTAGATTGGACCTACGAGCAGTACTTC. Translating it yields CAWSVDWTYEQYF.